Shown below are 5 T cell receptor beta chains from a single sample sequenced in a study of beta chain features in type 1 diabetes. Study-wide findings and caveats: All four CD4+ subsets of Type 1 diabetes patients contained TCRB CDR3s that were moderately but significantly shorter.

Reverse transcription of all isolated RNA meant that expressed TCRB transcripts were sequenced. Repertoires were generated with immunoSEQ multiplex PCR, while TCRdb's copy carries only in-frame clones and drops some. The sample shows over 200,000 clones, approximately 11% of them seen only once. These receptors have no known antigen. Sample: naive CD4+ T cells from blood. All receptors derive from a man aged 25 to 45 with type 1 diabetes.

This clone appeared a few times. Written as DNA, the CDR3 is TGCAGCGCGGACAGGGGTCCCCAAGAGACCCAGTACTTC. Residues: CSADRGPQETQYF. The V and J genes are TRBV29-1 and TRBJ2-5, with 9 bases fitting TRBD1. The CDR3 consists of 13 residues. J gave up 1 base and V 7 bases, and 4 bases lay outside the gene matches. The germline gives CDR1 SQVTM, CDR2 ANQGSEA.

V and J are TRBV7-2 and TRBJ2-5; possible D gene TRBD1, 6 bases. The V end was cut by 5 bases, the J end by 3 bases, with 10 bases between. The germline V gene has CDR1 SGHTA and CDR2 FQGNSA. The CDR3 spans 13 residues. CDR3 coding DNA: TGTGCCAGCAGCCTTTGGACAGAAGAGACCCAGTACTTC. Translated, it gives CASSLWTEETQYF.

The sample holds a few counts of this clone. The V call is TRBV18, the J call TRBJ2-3; 16 bases are a match to TRBD2. Losses at the gene ends were 3 bases for V and 8 bases for J; bases not matched to a gene: 8. This CDR3 is 17 amino acids long. CDR1 KGHSH and CDR2 LQKENI come from the germline V gene. In DNA form, the CDR3 reads TGTGCCAGCTCACCCCCGGGACTAGCGGGGGGGCCTGGTACGCAGTATTTT. This encodes CASSPPGLAGGPGTQYF.

The chain uses TRBV9 and TRBJ1-5, with a possible D match to TRBD1 (5 bases). Trimming took off 2 bases at V and 4 bases at J, with 13 bases between the two ends. Germline CDR1 SGDLS, CDR2 YYNGEE. There are 15 residues in the CDR3. CDR3 protein: CASSVSGGKNQPQHF. For the CDR3, the DNA is TGTGCCAGCAGCGTGTCCGGGGGGAAGAATCAGCCCCAGCATTTT.

The chain combines TRBV30 with TRBJ1-2; D may be TRBD1 (5 bases). The CDR3 length is 15 residues. The V end lost 0 bases, the J end lost 4 bases, and 15 bases lay between the germline ends. Germline V CDR1 and CDR2: GTSNPN, SVGIG (reference sequence). CDR3 protein: CAWSVGAAHSYGYTF. CDR3 bases: TGTGCCTGGAGTGTAGGGGCAGCCCATAGCTATGGCTACACCTTC. Based on the CDR3 plus reference TRBV30 and TRBJ1-2, the full variable domain is SQTIHQWPATLVQPVGSPLSLECTVEGTSNPNLYWYRQAAGRGLQLLFYSVGIGQISSEVPQNLSASRPQDRQFILSSKKLLLSDSGFYLCAWSVGAAHSYGYTFGSGTRLTVV.